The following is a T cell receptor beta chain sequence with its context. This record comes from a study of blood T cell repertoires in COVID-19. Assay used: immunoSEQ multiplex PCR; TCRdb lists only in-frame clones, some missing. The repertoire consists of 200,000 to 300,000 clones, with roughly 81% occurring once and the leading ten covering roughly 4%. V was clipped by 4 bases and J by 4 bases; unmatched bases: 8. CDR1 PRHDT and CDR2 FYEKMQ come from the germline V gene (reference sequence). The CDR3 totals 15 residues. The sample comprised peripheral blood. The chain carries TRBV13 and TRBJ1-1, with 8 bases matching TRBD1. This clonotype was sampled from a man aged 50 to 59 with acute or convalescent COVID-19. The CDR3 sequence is CASSWAYRGSTEAFF. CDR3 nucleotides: TGTGCCAGCAGCTGGGCCTACAGGGGGAGCACTGAAGCTTTCTTT.